Listed below are T cell receptor beta chains from one sample, sequenced in a study of blood T cell repertoires in COVID-19. The repertoire was sequenced with immunoSEQ multiplex PCR; TCRdb's copy has only in-frame clones and lacks some. The top ten hold about 3% of the sample, which has approximately 270,000 clones, about 85% seen once. Sequences were obtained from peripheral blood. The receptors derive from a man aged 18-30 years with active or convalescent COVID-19. Each CDR3 is given with its conserved first and last residue. Fields, in order: CDR3 DNA, CDR3 protein, J gene, V gene, clone size, D gene. The D gene is left open where the match is weak. Expanded clones are given a class, and other clones once, few, many or no size at all.

TGTGCCAGCAGTGTCCCCCTAGGTGAGCAGTTCTTC	CASSVPLGEQFF	TRBJ2-1	TRBV25-1	-	-
TGTGCCAGCAGTTACATGGAACTAGCGGGAGTGGAGCAGTACTTC	CASSYMELAGVEQYF	TRBJ2-7	TRBV6-5	-	TRBD2
TGTGCCAGCAGTTACCAGGAAGTCATGAACACTGAAGCTTTCTTT	CASSYQEVMNTEAFF	TRBJ1-1	TRBV6-2/TRBV6-3	-	-
TGCGCCAGCAGCCGGTCGGGGACATCACCCTACGAGCAGTACTTC	CASSRSGTSPYEQYF	TRBJ2-7	TRBV5-1	few	-
TGTGCCAGCACCCGCAGTAACACTGAAGCTTTCTTT	CASTRSNTEAFF	TRBJ1-1	TRBV7-8	once	-
TGTGCCAGCACCCCCGAGGGTTATGGCTACACCTTC	CASTPEGYGYTF	TRBJ1-2	TRBV2	-	-
TGCAGTGCTAGTAGGGAACAGGGTTATCAGCCCCAGCATTTT	CSASREQGYQPQHF	TRBJ1-5	TRBV20-1	few	-
TGCGCCAGCAGCTTGGGGCGTGGGGCTACCGAGACATATTCGACCAGAAACACTGAAGCTTTCTTT	CASSLGRGATETYSTRNTEAFF	TRBJ1-1	TRBV5-1	-	-
TGTGCCAGCAGTTTTTCCCAGAAGACCCAGTACTTC	CASSFSQKTQYF	TRBJ2-5	TRBV12-3/TRBV12-4	-	-
TGTGCCAGTGAGAGAGGTGAGCAGTTCTTC	CASERGEQFF	TRBJ2-1	TRBV2	-	-
TGTGCCAGCAGTGTGGGGCGGGGGGAACCTTACAATGAGCAGTTCTTC	CASSVGRGEPYNEQFF	TRBJ2-1	TRBV6-1	-	TRBD2
TGTGCCAGCAGTATTACGGGGGGCCCGAGCACAGATACGCAGTATTTT	CASSITGGPSTDTQYF	TRBJ2-3	TRBV7-8	-	-
TGTGCCAGCAGTTCCCCCGCGCGGGGGCTCGACGAGCAGTACTTC	CASSSPARGLDEQYF	TRBJ2-7	TRBV6-2/TRBV6-3	-	-
TGTGCCAGCAGCTTAGAGCGGGGGGCTTACAATGAGCAGTTCTTC	CASSLERGAYNEQFF	TRBJ2-1	TRBV7-2	-	TRBD2
TGTGCCAGCAGTCAGAGCGGGACGCCGGGAGATACGCAGTATTTT	CASSQSGTPGDTQYF	TRBJ2-3	TRBV27	-	TRBD2
TGTGCCAGCAGCTTGAACTGGGATAGCGGGAGTGGCGAGCAGTACTTC	CASSLNWDSGSGEQYF	TRBJ2-7	TRBV5-6	-	TRBD2